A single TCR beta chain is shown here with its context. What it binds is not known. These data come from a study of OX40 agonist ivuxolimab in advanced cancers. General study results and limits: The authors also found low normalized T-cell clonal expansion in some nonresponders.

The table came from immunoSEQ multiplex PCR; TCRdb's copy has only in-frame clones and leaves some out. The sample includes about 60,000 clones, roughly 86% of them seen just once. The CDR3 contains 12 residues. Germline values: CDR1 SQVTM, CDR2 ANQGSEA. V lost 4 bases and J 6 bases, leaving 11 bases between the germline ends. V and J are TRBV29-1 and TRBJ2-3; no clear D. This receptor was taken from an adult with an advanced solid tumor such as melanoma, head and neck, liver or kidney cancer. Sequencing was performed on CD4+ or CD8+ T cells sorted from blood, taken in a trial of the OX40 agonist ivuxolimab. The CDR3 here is CSVGIPGDTQYF. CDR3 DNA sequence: TGCAGCGTTGGGATCCCAGGCGATACGCAGTATTTT.